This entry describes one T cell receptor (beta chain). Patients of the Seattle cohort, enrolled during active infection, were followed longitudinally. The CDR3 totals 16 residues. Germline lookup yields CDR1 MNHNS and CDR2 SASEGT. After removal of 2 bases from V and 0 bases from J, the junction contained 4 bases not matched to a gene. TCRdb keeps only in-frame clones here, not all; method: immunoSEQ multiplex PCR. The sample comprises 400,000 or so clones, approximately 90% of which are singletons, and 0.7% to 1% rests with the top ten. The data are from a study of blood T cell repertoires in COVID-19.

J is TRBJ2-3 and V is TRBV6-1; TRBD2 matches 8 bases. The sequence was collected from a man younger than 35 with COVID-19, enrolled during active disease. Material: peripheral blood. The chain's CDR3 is CASSEMIAGSTDTQYF. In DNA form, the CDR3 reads TGTGCCAGCAGTGAAATGATAGCGGGGAGCACAGATACGCAGTATTTT.